This TCR beta chain is from a study of CD8 T cells in Susac syndrome (dated by TCRdb to about 2019). Background on the whole study: The study used repertoire sequencing to test whether antigen drove CD8+ T cell activation and differentiation in Susac syndrome. CD8+ T cell repertoire clonality was compared between more than ten healthy donors, some 14 Susac syndrome patients and some 15 multiple sclerosis patients.

High-throughput TCR beta sequencing profiled peripheral blood CD8+ and CD4+ T cells from healthy donors, Susac syndrome patients and multiple sclerosis patients. Healthy donors were age- and sex-matched controls. Bulk CD8+ and CD4+ T cells were purified magnetically by negative isolation, whereas CD8+ TEMRA cells were enriched by FACS. Blood was drawn into EDTA tubes, processed within 24 hours, and PBMCs were isolated by density gradient centrifugation. PBMCs intended for TCR sequencing were frozen in liquid nitrogen and were later thawed in a 37 degrees C water bath. A purity of at least 90% was achieved for sorted or isolated CD4+, CD8+ and CD8+ TEMRA cells. RNA was extracted using the RNeasy kit, and roughly 0.5 to 1 ug of the RNA was reverse transcribed with random hexamers. The immunoSEQ multiplex PCR assay, which covers 54 Vbeta and 13 Jbeta segments, was used to amplify TCR beta CDR3 regions. To correct PCR amplification bias, a synthetic template baseline was used for both primer optimization and computational correction. The authors' analysis ran thus. Reads were annotated to V, D and J genes per IMGT and analyzed with immunoSEQ Analyzer, keeping only productive sequences. Clonality was calculated as one minus the Shannon entropy normalized by log2 of the number of productive unique sequences. For each patient and control, public and private clones were evaluated within the 100 most prevalent clones. Susac-specific clones were defined as absent from healthy and MS cohorts, about 1,100 published viral clones and other ImmuneACCESS disease sequences. Starting from the raw public reads, TCRdb applied fastp trimming at Q25, assembled clones with MiXCR and retained in-frame beta chains. Identical CDR3 protein sequences are pooled into one entry, listed with their most common genes and DNA. In this record, the V and J calls reflect TCRdb's handling and not the investigators' own analysis. A total of 50,000 to 60,000 distinct CDR3 sequences appear in this sample, roughly nine tenths of them only once. Roughly 0.2% of the sample is in the top ten clones.

The investigation overall reported the following: The TCR sequencing and HLA analysis was acknowledged to have included a relatively small number of individuals.

About this clonotype: The antigen it binds to is not known. No quality values exist for individual bases; no much larger clone is one base distant.

V is cut back by 5 bases and J by 1 base, with 14 bases in the junction unmatched. From cysteine to phenylalanine, the CDR3 is 19 amino acids long. The CDR3 DNA has 57 bases and is translated from base 1. CDR1 SEHNR and CDR2 FQNEAQ are derived from the germline V gene (reference sequence). The clonotype was recovered from a human donor in good health. The chain was built from TRBV7-9 and TRBJ2-6, and TRBD2 matches 7 of the central bases. Material for sequencing was CD8+ T cells from PBMCs. The DNA sequence is TGTGCCAGCAGCCCTCCTCGGGGGGAATCTTATTCTGGGGCCAACGTCCTGACTTTC. Translation gives CASSPPRGESYSGANVLTF.